These 24 T cell receptor beta chains were all obtained from the same sample, sequenced in a study of cytomegalovirus exposure and HLA in healthy donors. Researchers ran the PCR with 60 Vbeta and 13 Jbeta primers. Generated by immunoSEQ multiplex PCR, the TCRdb table keeps only in-frame clones and is missing some. The sample has 150,000 to 200,000 clones, around 81% seen once. The sequencing input was PBMCs. The receptors were gathered from a man younger than 35 in good health and CMV-seronegative.

In DNA, the CDR3 is TGTGCCAGCAGCTTGGGCGGGGGGAGTGACTATGGCTACACCTTC. Encoded protein: CASSLGGGSDYGYTF. This chain connects TRBV5-4 to TRBJ1-2; TRBD1 is a possible D gene (5 bases). CDR3 length equals 15 residues. Germline lookup yields CDR1 SGHNT and CDR2 YYREEE (reference sequence). Trimming shortened V by 0 bases and J by 3 bases, and 12 bases separated the two germline ends.

The chain recombines TRBV7-9 with TRBJ2-1; 9 bases map to TRBD2. Germline CDR1 SEHNR, CDR2 FQNEAQ (reference sequence). The CDR3 is 17 amino acids. Unmatched junction bases numbered 6, after V lost 3 bases and J lost 0 bases. The CDR3 sequence: CASSLTSGLSSYNEQFF. In DNA form, the CDR3 reads TGTGCCAGCAGCTTGACTAGCGGCCTCAGCTCCTACAATGAGCAGTTCTTC. Based on the CDR3 plus reference TRBV7-9 and TRBJ2-1, the full variable domain is DTGVSQNPRHKITKRGQNVTFRCDPISEHNRLYWYRQTLGQGPEFLTYFQNEAQLEKSRLLSDRFSAERPKGSFSTLEIQRTEQGDSAMYLCASSLTSGLSSYNEQFFGPGTRLTVL.

This rearrangement joins TRBV9 to TRBJ2-7; D call uncertain. Looked up from germline, CDR1 is SGDLS and CDR2 is YYNGEE. The V gene lost 7 bases and the J gene lost 3 bases, with 20 bases spanning the gap. The CDR3 length is 15 residues. CDR3 in DNA: TGTGCCAGCGGTGCCGGCGCCGACTTGTACTACGAGCAGTACTTC. Its protein is CASGAGADLYYEQYF.

The chain has TRBV29-1 and TRBJ1-2; 7 bases map to TRBD1. The CDR3 covers 14 residues. CDR1 SQVTM and CDR2 ANQGSEA come from the germline V gene. V was pared by 4 bases and J by 4 bases, with 9 bases of the junction left unmatched. This CDR3 is CSVGPRQGFYGYTF. CDR3 bases: TGCAGCGTTGGCCCTAGACAGGGCTTCTATGGCTACACCTTC.

This chain connects TRBV5-1 to TRBJ2-3; possible D gene TRBD1, 5 bases. This CDR3 is 15 amino acids long. Trimming pared 4 bases from V and 3 bases from J, leaving 15 bases between. Per the germline V gene, CDR1 is SGHRS and CDR2 is YFSETQ. In nucleotides, the CDR3 is TGCGCCAGCAGCCTCGATTTGGGGCAGACAGATACGCAGTATTTT. Translated, it gives CASSLDLGQTDTQYF. The full variable domain, completed using reference TRBV5-1 and TRBJ2-3, is KAGVTQTPRYLIKTRGQQVTLSCSPISGHRSVSWYQQTPGQGLQFLFEYFSETQRNKGNFPGRFSGRQFSNSRSEMNVSTLELGDSALYLCASSLDLGQTDTQYFGPGTRLTVL.

This clone showed up just a few times. The CDR3 region has the DNA TGTGCCAGCAGCAGACAGACTCAAACCGGGGAGCTGTTTTTT. Protein: CASSRQTQTGELFF. The chain uses TRBV5-4 and TRBJ2-2; D may be TRBD1 (5 bases). CDR1 and CDR2 (germline): SGHNT, YYREEE (reference sequence). With 4 bases removed from V and 5 bases from J, the gap between germline ends came to 12 bases. CDR3 length: 14 amino acids. Full variable domain (remainder filled in from reference TRBV5-4 and TRBJ2-2): ETGVTQSPTHLIKTRGQQVTLRCSSQSGHNTVSWYQQALGQGPQFIFQYYREEENGRGNFPPRFSGLQFPNYSSELNVNALELDDSALYLCASSRQTQTGELFFGEGSRLTVL.

This clone was seen more than once but under ten times. The chain uses TRBV5-5 and TRBJ2-3; 11 nucleotides line up with TRBD1. Germline CDR1 and CDR2: SGHKS and YYEKEE (reference sequence). The CDR3 contains 16 residues. V shed 1 base and J 3 bases; nucleotides not matched to a gene: 4. The CDR3 here is CASSLLGTGGTDTQYF. For the CDR3, the DNA is TGTGCCAGCAGCTTGTTAGGGACAGGGGGAACAGATACGCAGTATTTT.

The rearrangement joins TRBV28 to TRBJ1-2, with no clear D. V lost 5 bases and J 4 bases, leaving 17 bases between the germline ends. CDR1 is MDHEN and CDR2 is SYDVKM in the germline V gene. The CDR3 runs 15 residues. The CDR3 nucleotides are TGTGCCAGCAGTCGCCGGGGAGGTTCCGGCTATGGCTACACCTTC. Protein: CASSRRGGSGYGYTF.

The J gene is TRBJ2-1, the V gene TRBV12-5; the match to TRBD2 covers 10 bases. The CDR3 is 15 amino acids. Germline values: CDR1 LGHNT, CDR2 FRNRAP. With V trimmed by 7 bases and J by 5 bases, 8 bases remained unmatched. The CDR3 spells CASALSGGADNEQFF. CDR3 bases: TGTGCTAGTGCCCTAAGCGGGGGGGCCGACAATGAGCAGTTCTTC.

In its sample, this clone was seen a few times. The chain couples TRBV10-3 to TRBJ2-7; a weak D match, TRBD2 (6 bases). The CDR3 is 15 amino acids. The V gene's germline CDR1 is ENHRY and CDR2 SYGVKD. Trimming shortened V by 3 bases and J by 1 base, and 13 bases separated the two germline ends. CDR3 in amino acids: CAISETPGLSYEQYF. CDR3 DNA sequence: TGTGCCATCAGTGAAACCCCGGGACTGTCCTACGAGCAGTACTTC.

This chain joins TRBV14 and TRBJ2-1; 8 bases are a match to TRBD1. V lost 4 bases, J lost 5 bases, and 7 bases stayed unmatched. The CDR3 totals 15 residues. The germline V gene has CDR1 SGHDN and CDR2 FVKESK. The CDR3 spells CASSLYGQGNNEQFF. The CDR3, as DNA: TGTGCCAGCAGCCTATACGGACAGGGCAACAATGAGCAGTTCTTC.

The CDR3 sequence: CASSPWTESSYEQYF. CDR3 bases: TGTGCCAGCAGTCCATGGACAGAAAGCTCCTACGAGCAGTACTTC. This chain uses TRBV6-5 with TRBJ2-7; D possibly corresponds to TRBD1 (6 bases). Germline V lookup: CDR1 MNHEY, CDR2 SVGAGI. V shed 5 bases and J shed 0 bases, with 14 bases lying between them. The CDR3 is made up of 15 amino acids.

This chain connects TRBV5-1 to TRBJ2-3; D might be TRBD2 (5 bases). Trimming cost V 4 bases and J 5 bases, with 14 bases left between them. CDR3 length: 14 residues. Germline V gives CDR1 SGHRS, CDR2 YFSETQ. CDR3 protein: CASSTGVAGDTQYF. DNA for the CDR3: TGCGCCAGCAGCACCGGGGTCGCGGGAGATACGCAGTATTTT.

V gene TRBV15 combines with J gene TRBJ2-3; TRBD1 aligns across 8 bases. The V gene end was trimmed by 0 bases and the J gene end by 0 bases; junction bases not matched to a gene: 17. Germline lookup yields CDR1 LNHNV and CDR2 YYDKDF (reference sequence). CDR3 size: 21 residues. This CDR3 reads CATSREPRVRTGRRSTDTQYF. Written as DNA, the CDR3 is TGTGCCACCAGCAGAGAGCCCAGGGTTCGGACAGGGCGAAGGAGCACAGATACGCAGTATTTT.

The chain couples TRBV9 to TRBJ2-4; 11 bases align to TRBD1. V was pared by 3 bases and J by 9 bases, with 5 bases of the junction left unmatched. This CDR3 spans 14 amino acids. CDR1 and CDR2 (germline): SGDLS, YYNGEE. This CDR3 reads CASSDGQGASIQYF. The DNA for the CDR3 is TGTGCCAGCAGCGACGGACAGGGGGCGAGCATTCAGTACTTC.

This clone was counted once. J is TRBJ1-1 and V is TRBV20-1; D not certain. Germline CDR1 reads DFQATT; CDR2 reads SNEGSKA (reference sequence). The CDR3 runs to 11 residues. V lost 6 bases, J lost 1 base, and 6 bases lay in between. The CDR3 nucleotides read TGCAGTGCCTTGAGGAACACTGAAGCTTTCTTT. Its protein product is CSALRNTEAFF.

This clone was observed a handful of times. The gene calls are TRBV7-9 and TRBJ1-3; 8 positions match TRBD1. This CDR3 has 18 residues. Germline V gene lookup returns CDR1 SEHNR and CDR2 FQNEAQ (reference sequence). V lost 2 bases and J lost 4; bases outside the gene matches: 13. CDR3 residues: CASSLYRGQGFFGNTIYF. CDR3 bases: TGTGCCAGCAGCTTATACAGAGGACAGGGCTTCTTCGGAAACACCATATATTTT.

The rearrangement links TRBV27 to TRBJ2-7; possibly TRBD1 for D (5 bases). Trimming pared 0 bases from V and 0 bases from J, leaving 9 bases between. The germline V gene encodes CDR1 MNHEY and CDR2 SMNVEV (reference sequence). This CDR3 has 15 residues. The CDR3, as DNA: TGTGCCAGCAGTTTATCGGCCAGGGTCTCCTACGAGCAGTACTTC. As protein: CASSLSARVSYEQYF.

This clone was observed once. The chain combines TRBV7-9 with TRBJ1-2, with 7 nucleotides matching TRBD1. V lost 4 bases and J lost 1; bases outside the gene matches: 6. CDR1 SEHNR and CDR2 FQNEAQ come from the germline V gene (reference sequence). CDR3 size: 15 residues. The chain's CDR3 is CASSSGTDLNYGYTF. CDR3 in DNA: TGTGCCAGCAGCTCCGGGACAGATCTTAACTATGGCTACACCTTC.

The V gene is TRBV5-1, the J gene TRBJ1-4, with 7 bases aligning to TRBD1. The CDR3 has 16 amino acids. V lost 2 bases, J lost 5 bases, and 9 bases stayed unmatched. Germline V gives CDR1 SGHRS, CDR2 YFSETQ. The CDR3: CASSLKGQALNEKLFF. The CDR3, as DNA: TGCGCCAGCAGCTTAAAAGGACAGGCCTTAAATGAAAAACTGTTTTTT.

The gene calls are TRBV5-6 and TRBJ1-6; 7 bases are shared with TRBD1. With 4 bases clipped from V and 8 bases from J, the junction kept 6 bases outside the gene matches. CDR3 length equals 14 residues. Germline CDR1 and CDR2: SGHDT and YYEEEE. The CDR3 sequence is CASSPGTADSPLHF. As DNA, the CDR3 is TGTGCCAGCAGCCCGGGGACAGCCGATTCACCCCTCCACTTT.

The V gene is TRBV5-6, the J gene TRBJ2-5; D unresolved. The end of the DNA fits TRBJ2-7 better, so the J call may be wrong. This CDR3 contains 13 residues. Germline lookup yields CDR1 SGHDT and CDR2 YYEEEE. DNA of the CDR3: TGTGCCAGCAGCCCCAGCGCGGAGCACGAGCAGTACTTC. This translates into CASSPSAEHEQYF.

V gene TRBV28 combines with J gene TRBJ2-2; possible D gene TRBD2, 6 bases. The V end was cut by 5 bases, the J end by 5 bases, with 21 bases between. The CDR3 extends over 17 amino acids. The germline V gene has CDR1 MDHEN and CDR2 SYDVKM. Here the CDR3 reads CASSPLGRELLTGELFF. CDR3 nucleotide sequence: TGTGCCAGCAGTCCCCTCGGACGGGAGTTATTAACCGGGGAGCTGTTTTTT.

The chain joins TRBV9 to TRBJ1-4; 7 bases map to TRBD1. The CDR3 runs to 15 residues. Germline-derived CDR1 and CDR2 are SGDLS and YYNGEE. The trim removed 0 bases at V and 4 bases at J, leaving 3 bases unmatched. The DNA for the CDR3 is TGTGCCAGCAGCGTAGCAGGGGGTTTTAATGAAAAACTGTTTTTT. Translated, it gives CASSVAGGFNEKLFF.